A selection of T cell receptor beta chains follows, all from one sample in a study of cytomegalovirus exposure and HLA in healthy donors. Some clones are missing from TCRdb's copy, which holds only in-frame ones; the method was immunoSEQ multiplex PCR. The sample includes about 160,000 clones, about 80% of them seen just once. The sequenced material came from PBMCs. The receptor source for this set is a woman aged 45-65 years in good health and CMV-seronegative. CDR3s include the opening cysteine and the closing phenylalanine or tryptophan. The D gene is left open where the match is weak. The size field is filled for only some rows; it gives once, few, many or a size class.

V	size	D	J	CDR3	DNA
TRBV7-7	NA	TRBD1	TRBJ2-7	CASSSDRDSNEQYF	TGTGCCAGCAGCTCCGACAGGGACAGCAACGAGCAGTACTTC
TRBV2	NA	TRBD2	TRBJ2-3	CASSRGGSTDTQYF	TGTGCCAGCAGTCGGGGGGGCAGCACAGATACGCAGTATTTT
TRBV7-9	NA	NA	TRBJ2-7	CASSLAGNYEQYF	TGTGCCAGCAGCTTGGCAGGGAACTACGAGCAGTACTTC
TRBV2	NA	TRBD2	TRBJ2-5	CASSSPAYSGSKETQYF	TGTGCCAGCAGCAGTCCAGCTTATAGCGGGAGCAAAGAGACCCAGTACTTC
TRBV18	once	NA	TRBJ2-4	CASSPTRGIGNIQYF	TGTGCCAGCTCACCGACCAGGGGTATCGGAAACATTCAGTACTTC
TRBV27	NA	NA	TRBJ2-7	CASSNDILSAAAYEQYF	TGTGCCAGCAGTAATGATATACTGTCGGCGGCAGCCTACGAGCAGTACTTC
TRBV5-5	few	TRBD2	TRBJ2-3	CASSPATYSGRATDTQYF	TGTGCCAGCAGCCCCGCTACTTATAGCGGGAGGGCCACAGATACGCAGTATTTT
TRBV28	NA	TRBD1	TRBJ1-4	CASSPPTGGFNEKLFF	TGTGCCAGCAGTCCCCCCACAGGGGGCTTTAATGAAAAACTGTTTTTT
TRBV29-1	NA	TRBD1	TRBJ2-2	CSVEEGQGTGELFF	TGCAGCGTTGAAGAGGGACAGGGCACCGGGGAGCTGTTTTTT
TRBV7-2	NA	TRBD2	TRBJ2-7	CASSPGRGAIYEQYF	TGTGCCAGCAGCCCAGGGCGGGGGGCCATCTACGAGCAGTACTTC
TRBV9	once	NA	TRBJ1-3	CASSAGNSGNTIYF	TGTGCCAGCAGCGCGGGGAACTCTGGAAACACCATATATTTT
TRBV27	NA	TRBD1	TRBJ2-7	CASSLLPDRDYEQYF	TGTGCCAGCAGTCTTCTCCCGGACAGGGACTACGAGCAGTACTTC
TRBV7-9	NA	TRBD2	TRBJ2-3	CASSPLAGYGGGTQYF	TGTGCCAGCAGCCCACTAGCGGGGTATGGTGGTGGTACGCAGTATTTT
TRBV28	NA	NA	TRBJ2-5	CASKMGGPQETQYF	TGTGCCAGCAAAATGGGGGGGCCCCAAGAGACCCAGTACTTC
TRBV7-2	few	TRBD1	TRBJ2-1	CASSFKAGQGRGEQFF	TGTGCCAGCAGCTTTAAGGCGGGACAGGGGAGGGGTGAGCAGTTCTTC
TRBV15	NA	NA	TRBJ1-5	CATSPARGESSNQPQHF	TGTGCCACCAGCCCCGCCCGGGGTGAGTCCAGCAATCAGCCCCAGCATTTT
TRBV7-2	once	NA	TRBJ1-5	CASSLEGGGNQPQHF	TGTGCCAGCAGCTTAGAGGGAGGGGGCAATCAGCCCCAGCATTTT
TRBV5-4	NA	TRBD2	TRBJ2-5	CASSLAGGVGETQYF	TGTGCCAGCAGCTTGGCCGGGGGGGTCGGAGAGACCCAGTACTTC
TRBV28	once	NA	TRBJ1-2	CASSLRGAKSHYTF	TGTGCCAGCAGTTTAAGGGGCGCCAAGTCCCACTACACCTTC
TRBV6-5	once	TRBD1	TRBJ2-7	CASSRSLGQGDPYF	TGTGCCAGCAGTCGTTCCTTGGGACAGGGGGATCCGTACTTC
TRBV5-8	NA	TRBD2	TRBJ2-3	CASSLEGLAASTDTQYF	TGTGCCAGCAGCTTGGAGGGCCTAGCGGCAAGCACAGATACGCAGTATTTT
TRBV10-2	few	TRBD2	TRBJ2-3	CASSEPAGGGAWTDTQYF	TGCGCCAGCAGTGAGCCGGCGGGCGGGGGGGCTTGGACAGATACGCAGTATTTT
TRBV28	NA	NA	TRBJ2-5	CASILLGRVQETQYF	TGTGCCAGCATACTACTAGGCCGAGTTCAAGAGACCCAGTACTTC
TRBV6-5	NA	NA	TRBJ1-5	CASSYSGISNQPQHF	TGTGCCAGCAGTTACTCCGGGATTAGCAATCAGCCCCAGCATTTT
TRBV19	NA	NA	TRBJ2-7	CASSIGQGNSYEQYF	TGTGCCAGTAGTATAGGGCAGGGAAACTCCTACGAGCAGTACTTC
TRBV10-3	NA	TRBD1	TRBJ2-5	CAISGAGQGLMVGTQYF	TGTGCCATCAGTGGGGCAGGACAGGGATTGATGGTGGGGACCCAGTACTTC
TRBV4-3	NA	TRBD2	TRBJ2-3	CASSSNSGGFDTQYF	TGCGCCAGCAGCTCGAATAGCGGGGGTTTTGATACGCAGTATTTT
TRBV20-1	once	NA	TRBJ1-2	CSASPSYGYTF	TGCAGTGCTAGCCCTTCCTATGGCTACACCTTC
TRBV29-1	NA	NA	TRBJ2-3	CSVRRPSTDTQYF	TGCAGCGTTCGGAGACCTAGCACAGATACGCAGTATTTT
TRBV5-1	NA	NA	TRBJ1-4	CASSSTGFNEKLFF	TGCGCCAGCAGCTCGACAGGATTTAATGAAAAACTGTTTTTT
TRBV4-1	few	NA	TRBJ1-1	CASSQGERLSSGTEAFF	TGCGCCAGCAGCCAAGGGGAGCGGCTCTCGAGCGGGACTGAAGCTTTCTTT
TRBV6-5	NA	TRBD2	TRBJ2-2	CASSLLAGVSTGELFF	TGTGCCAGCAGTTTACTAGCGGGAGTAAGCACCGGGGAGCTGTTTTTT
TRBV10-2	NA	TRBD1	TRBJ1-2	CASSDLKGTGSGGYTF	TGCGCCAGCAGTGATCTTAAGGGGACAGGGAGTGGTGGCTACACCTTC
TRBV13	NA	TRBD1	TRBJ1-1	CASSLDRGMTEAFF	TGTGCCAGCAGCCTAGACAGGGGGATGACTGAAGCTTTCTTT
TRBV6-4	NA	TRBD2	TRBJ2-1	CASSDQWTSGRAGNEQFF	TGTGCCAGCAGTGATCAATGGACTAGCGGGAGGGCCGGCAATGAGCAGTTCTTC
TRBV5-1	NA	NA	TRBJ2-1	CASSSNYNEQFF	TGCGCCAGCAGCTCCAACTACAATGAGCAGTTCTTC
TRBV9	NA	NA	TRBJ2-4	CASSEDIGNIQYF	TGTGCCAGCAGCGAGGACATCGGAAACATTCAGTACTTC
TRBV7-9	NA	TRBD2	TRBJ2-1	CASSLLAGVVNEQFF	TGTGCCAGCAGCTTACTAGCGGGAGTAGTAAATGAGCAGTTCTTC
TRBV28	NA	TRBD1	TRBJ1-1	CASTRGDRNTEAFF	TGTGCCAGCACCCGTGGGGACAGGAACACTGAAGCTTTCTTT
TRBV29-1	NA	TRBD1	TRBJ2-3	CSVGVGTGSNTQYF	TGCAGCGTTGGGGTCGGGACAGGGTCAAATACGCAGTATTTT
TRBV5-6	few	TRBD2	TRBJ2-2	CASTEILAGNTGELFF	TGTGCCAGCACCGAGATTCTAGCGGGGAACACCGGGGAGCTGTTTTTT
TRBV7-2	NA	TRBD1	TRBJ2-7	CASSTLTGGGEQYF	TGTGCCAGCAGCACATTAACAGGGGGCGGGGAGCAGTACTTC
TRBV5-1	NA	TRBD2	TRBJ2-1	CASSTLAGNYNEQFF	TGCGCCAGCAGCACACTAGCGGGGAACTACAATGAGCAGTTCTTC
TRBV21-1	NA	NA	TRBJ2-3	CASSKVVTGVPQGQYF	TGTGCCAGCAGCAAAGTCGTGACAGGGGTGCCCCAAGGACAGTATTTT
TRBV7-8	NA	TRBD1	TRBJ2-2	CASSPRQGSGTGELFF	TGTGCCAGCAGCCCGAGACAGGGGTCTGGCACCGGGGAGCTGTTTTTT
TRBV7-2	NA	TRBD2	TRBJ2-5	CASSLGLAGQETQYF	TGTGCCAGCAGCTTGGGACTAGCGGGGCAAGAGACCCAGTACTTC
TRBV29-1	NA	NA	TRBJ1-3	CSVNPQDSGNTIYF	TGCAGCGTGAACCCGCAGGACTCTGGAAACACCATATATTTT
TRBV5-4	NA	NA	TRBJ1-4	CASSLGGQSTNEKLFF	TGTGCCAGCAGCTTGGGCGGACAGTCAACTAATGAAAAACTGTTTTTT
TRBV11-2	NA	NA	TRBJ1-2	CASSSYRYYTF	TGTGCCAGCAGCTCCTACCGCTATTACACCTTC
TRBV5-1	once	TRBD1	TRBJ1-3	CASSLGQGGGNTIYF	TGCGCCAGCAGCTTGGGACAGGGTGGTGGAAACACCATATATTTT
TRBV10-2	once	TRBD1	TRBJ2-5	CASLRQGQETQYF	TGCGCCAGCTTAAGACAGGGTCAAGAGACCCAGTACTTC
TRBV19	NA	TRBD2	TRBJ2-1	CASSGGLAGHGQFF	TGTGCCAGTAGCGGTGGACTAGCGGGACACGGGCAGTTCTTC
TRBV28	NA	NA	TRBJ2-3	CASSLGHQYWYF	TGTGCCAGCAGTTTAGGGCATCAGTATTGGTATTTT